This T cell receptor (beta chain) was documented in a study of cytomegalovirus exposure and HLA in healthy donors. The CDR3 spans 12 residues. From germline, CDR1 is SGHDT and CDR2 YYEEEE. V was cut by 2 bases and J by 0 bases, with 2 bases left in between. PCR involved 60 Vbeta and 13 Jbeta primers. Profiling relied on immunoSEQ multiplex PCR, and the TCRdb table lists in-frame clones only, not all of them. Among 150,000 to 200,000 clones, roughly four fifths were seen once, and the ten largest hold 0.95% to 1%. Source material: PBMCs. This receptor was obtained from a girl under 10 years old in good health and CMV-seropositive. V and J are TRBV5-6 and TRBJ2-5, with D unresolved. The CDR3: CASSFNQETQYF. The DNA for the CDR3 is TGTGCCAGCAGCTTTAACCAAGAGACCCAGTACTTC.